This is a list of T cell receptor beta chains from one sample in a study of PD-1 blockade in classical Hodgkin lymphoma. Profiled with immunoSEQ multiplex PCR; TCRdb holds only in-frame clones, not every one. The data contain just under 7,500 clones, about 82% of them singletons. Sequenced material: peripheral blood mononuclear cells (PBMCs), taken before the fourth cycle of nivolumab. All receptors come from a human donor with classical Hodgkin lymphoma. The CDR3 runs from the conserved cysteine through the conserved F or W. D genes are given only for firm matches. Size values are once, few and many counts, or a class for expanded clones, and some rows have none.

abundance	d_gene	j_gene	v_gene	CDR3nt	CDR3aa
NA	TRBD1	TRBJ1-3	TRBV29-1	TGCAGCGTAAGGACAGGGTCTTCCGGAAACACCATATATTTT	CSVRTGSSGNTIYF
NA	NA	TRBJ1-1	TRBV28	TGTGCCAGCAGTTTAACCGGGGGGTCGACTGAAGCTTTCTTT	CASSLTGGSTEAFF
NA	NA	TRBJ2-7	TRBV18	TGTGCCAGCTCAGTGGACAGTGGAGGGGGAGAGCAGTACTTC	CASSVDSGGGEQYF
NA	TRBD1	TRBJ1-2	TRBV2	TGTGCCACCTCCCGACAGGGTATTGGAGGCTACACCTTC	CATSRQGIGGYTF
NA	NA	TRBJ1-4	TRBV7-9	TGTGCCAGCAGCTTAGGGGCAGGGTCTAATGAAAAACTGTTTTTT	CASSLGAGSNEKLFF
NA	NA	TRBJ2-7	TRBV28	TGTGCCAGCAGTTTAGCTTGGGGGCGGACCTACGAGCAGTACTTC	CASSLAWGRTYEQYF
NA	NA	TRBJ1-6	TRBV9	TGTGCCAGCAGCGTAGGGTATAATTCACCCCTCCACTTT	CASSVGYNSPLHF
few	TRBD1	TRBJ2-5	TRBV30	TGTGCCTGGAGTGGACAGGGAGTTCTCCAAGAGACCCAGTACTTC	CAWSGQGVLQETQYF
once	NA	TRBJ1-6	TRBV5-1	TGCGCCAGCAGCGGCTACGGCGGGAATTATTCACCCCTCCACTTT	CASSGYGGNYSPLHF
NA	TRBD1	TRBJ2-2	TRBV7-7	TGTGCTAGCAGCCGATTTACAGGGGGCGTTGGCGACGCCGGGGAGCTGTTTTTT	CASSRFTGGVGDAGELFF
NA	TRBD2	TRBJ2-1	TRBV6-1	TGTGCCAGCAGTGTTAGCGGGGGAGCCTACAATGAGCAGTTCTTC	CASSVSGGAYNEQFF
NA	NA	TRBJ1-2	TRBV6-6	TGTGCCAGCAGTTACTCGACCACCCCTCGGATAGGCTACACCTTC	CASSYSTTPRIGYTF
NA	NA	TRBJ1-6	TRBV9	TGTGCCAGCAGCGTAGTTCCAGATTCACCCCTCCACTTT	CASSVVPDSPLHF
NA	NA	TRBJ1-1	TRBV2	TGTGCCAGCAGTGTTCTTTCAGGGGCCACCTTAGCAACTTTCTTT	CASSVLSGATLATFF
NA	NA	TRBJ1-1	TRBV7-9	TGTGCCAGCAGCTTAGCAGGGGCCACTGAAGCTTTCTTT	CASSLAGATEAFF
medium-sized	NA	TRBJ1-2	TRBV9	TGTGCCAGCAGCGTAGTGACTGGGGGGTCTGGCTACACCTTC	CASSVVTGGSGYTF
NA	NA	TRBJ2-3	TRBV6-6	TGTGCCAGCAGTCTGGGCTCTAGCACAGATACGCAGTATTTT	CASSLGSSTDTQYF
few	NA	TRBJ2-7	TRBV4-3	TGCGCCAGCAGCCAAGATTACAGGAGGCGCGACGAGCAGTACTTC	CASSQDYRRRDEQYF
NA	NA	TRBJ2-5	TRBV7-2	TGTGCCAGCAGCTTTTCAGGGATGTACCAAGAGACCCAGTACTTC	CASSFSGMYQETQYF
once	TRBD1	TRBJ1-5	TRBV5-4	TGTGCCAGCAGCGTAGGGACAGGGGCCAATCAGCCCCAGCATTTT	CASSVGTGANQPQHF
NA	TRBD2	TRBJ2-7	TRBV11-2	TGTGCCAGCAGCTTAGACCCTCTCGGACTAGGAGGGGCCTACGAGCAGTACTTC	CASSLDPLGLGGAYEQYF
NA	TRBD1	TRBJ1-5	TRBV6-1	TGTGCCAGCAGTGGACAGGGTTTTAGCAATCAGCCCCAGCATTTT	CASSGQGFSNQPQHF
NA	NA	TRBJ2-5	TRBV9	TGTGCCAGCAGCGTAGCCTCAGGGCCCCAAGAGACCCAGTACTTC	CASSVASGPQETQYF
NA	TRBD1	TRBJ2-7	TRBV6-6	TGTGCCAGCAGTTATGGGACAGGGGGCACGCAGCAGTACTTC	CASSYGTGGTQQYF
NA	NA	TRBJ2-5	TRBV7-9	TGTGCCAGCAGCCAGCAAAACCAAGAGACCCAGTACTTC	CASSQQNQETQYF
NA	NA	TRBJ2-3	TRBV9	TGTGCCAGCAGCGTTGGGACATCCGAAAGCACAGATACGCAGTATTTT	CASSVGTSESTDTQYF
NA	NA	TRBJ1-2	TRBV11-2	TGTGCCAGCAGCTTAAATGGGGCCCTGGCCTATGGCTACACCTTC	CASSLNGALAYGYTF
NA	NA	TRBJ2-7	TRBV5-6	TGTGCCAGCAGCTTGTTCTCCGAGCAGTACTTC	CASSLFSEQYF
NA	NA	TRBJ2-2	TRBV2	TGTGCCAGCACCACCTTCAGATCCACCGGGGAGCTGTTTTTT	CASTTFRSTGELFF
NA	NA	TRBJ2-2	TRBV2	TGTGCCAGCAGTGAAGAGGTCACCGGGGAGCTGTTTTTT	CASSEEVTGELFF
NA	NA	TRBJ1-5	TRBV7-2	TGTGCCAGCAGCTTGGCCCCACTTACCAATCAGCCCCAGCATTTT	CASSLAPLTNQPQHF
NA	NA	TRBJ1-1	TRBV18	TGTGCCAGCTCACGAGGGGGAGGCACTGAAGCTTTCTTT	CASSRGGGTEAFF
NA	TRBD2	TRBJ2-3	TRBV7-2	TGTGCCAGCAGCCAACATAGCGGGGGCCTTAGCACAGATACGCAGTATTTT	CASSQHSGGLSTDTQYF
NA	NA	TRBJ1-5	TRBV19	TGTGCCAGTAGTCGACCGGGAGGAAAGAGGGGTCAGCCCCAGCATTTT	CASSRPGGKRGQPQHF
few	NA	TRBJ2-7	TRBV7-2	TGTGCCAGCAGCCAACGAGGGGGGAGCTCCTACGAGCAGTACTTC	CASSQRGGSSYEQYF
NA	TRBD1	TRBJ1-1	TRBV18	TGTGCCAGCTCAGGACAGGGAGGGTTATCTGAAGCTTTCTTT	CASSGQGGLSEAFF
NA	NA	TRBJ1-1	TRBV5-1	TGCGCCAGCAGCCCTTTTCGTGAGGCGGGCAGGACTGAAGCTTTCTTT	CASSPFREAGRTEAFF
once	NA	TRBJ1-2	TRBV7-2	TGTGCCGGGAGAGACCCGACACAAAACTATGGCTACACCTTC	CAGRDPTQNYGYTF
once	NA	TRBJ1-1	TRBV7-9	TGTGCCAGCAGCTTAGGGCAAGAAGCTTTCTTT	CASSLGQEAFF
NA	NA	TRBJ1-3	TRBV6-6	TGTGCCAGCAGTTACTCTTCGAGCTCTGGAAACACCATATATTTT	CASSYSSSSGNTIYF
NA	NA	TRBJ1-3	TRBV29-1	TGCAGCGTTGCAAATACGGACACCATATATTTT	CSVANTDTIYF
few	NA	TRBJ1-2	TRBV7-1	TGTGCCAGCAGCTTAAATGGGGCCCTGGCCTATGGCTACACCTTC	CASSLNGALAYGYTF
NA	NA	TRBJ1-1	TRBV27	TGTGCCAGCAGTTCCGGAAGGTTGGGCACTGAAGCTTTCTTT	CASSSGRLGTEAFF
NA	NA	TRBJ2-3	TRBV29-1	TGCAGCATTTCAGGGGGCACAGATACGCAGTATTTT	CSISGGTDTQYF
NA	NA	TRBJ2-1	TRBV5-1	TGCGCCAGCAGCGCCGGGACTGCTAATGAGCAGTTCTTC	CASSAGTANEQFF
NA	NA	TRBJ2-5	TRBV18	TGTGCCAGCTCACCACTGGGGGTGAGTAGTAGCACGGAGCAGTACTTC	CASSPLGVSSSTEQYF
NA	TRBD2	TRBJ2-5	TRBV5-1	TGCGCCAGCAGCTTGACTAGCGGGGGGGCGGAGACCCAGTACTTC	CASSLTSGGAETQYF
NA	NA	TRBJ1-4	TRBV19	TGTGCCAGTCGCTTGACTAATGAAAAACTGTTTTTT	CASRLTNEKLFF
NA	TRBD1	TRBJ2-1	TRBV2	TGTGCCAGCAGTGTAACAGGGGGTTACAATGAGCAGTTCTTC	CASSVTGGYNEQFF
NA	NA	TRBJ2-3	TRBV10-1	TGCGCCAGCAGTGAGTCTCGGGGAAGCACAGATACGCAGTATTTT	CASSESRGSTDTQYF
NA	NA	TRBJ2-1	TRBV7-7	TGTGCTAGCAGCTCGGGCCGGGGGATGCAGGTTGAGCAGTTCTTC	CASSSGRGMQVEQFF
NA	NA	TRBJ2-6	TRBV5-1	TGCGCCAGCAGCCCGGCGGGGACAGCCGCCTCTGGGGCCAACGTCCTGACTTTC	CASSPAGTAASGANVLTF
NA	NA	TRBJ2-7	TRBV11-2	TGTGCCAGCAGCTTAAATCGGGGCCCCTACGAGCAGTACTTC	CASSLNRGPYEQYF
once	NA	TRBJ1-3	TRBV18	TGTGCCAGCTCACCAGTGGGGGACTCTGGAAACACCATATATTTT	CASSPVGDSGNTIYF